This TCR beta chain derives from a study of early T cells in non-severe SARS-CoV-2 infection. The wider study: Sequencing used unsorted whole-blood bulk RNA, so chains lack pairing.

This clonotype was seen at least ten times. Its antigen is as yet unknown. Individual cDNA molecules each received unique molecular identifiers attached to them. One entry per CDR3 protein, called by TCRdb with MiXCR from the 5' RACE reads. The profile shows about 26,000 distinct CDR3 sequences, 5% to 6.5% of them singletons. Trimming removed 5 bases from V and 2 bases from J, with 8 bases in between. Germline CDR1 reads MGHDK; CDR2 reads SYGVNS. The CDR3 covers 13 residues. Findings of the study overall: Private and CD4 specificities were missed by VDJdb matching, skewed to anti-spike CD8.

The rearrangement joins TRBV25-1 to TRBJ2-3; D unclear. The specimen was whole blood. The receptor's source is an adult who was a healthcare worker with PCR-confirmed SARS-CoV-2 infection or an uninfected control (not recorded which). CDR3 nucleotide sequence: TGTGCCAGCAGTCGGCAGGCCACAGATACGCAGTATTTT. It is translated as CASSRQATDTQYF.